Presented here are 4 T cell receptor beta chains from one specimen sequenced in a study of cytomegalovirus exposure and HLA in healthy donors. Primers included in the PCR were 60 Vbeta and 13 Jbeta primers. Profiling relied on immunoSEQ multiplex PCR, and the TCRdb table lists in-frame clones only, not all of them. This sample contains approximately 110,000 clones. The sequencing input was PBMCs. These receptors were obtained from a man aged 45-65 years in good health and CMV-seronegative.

The CDR3 DNA follows: TGCGCCAGCAGCCAACTAGGGGTGACTGAAGCTTTCTTT. Protein product: CASSQLGVTEAFF. The V and J genes are TRBV4-3 and TRBJ1-1; possibly TRBD1 for D (5 bases). The CDR3 covers 13 residues. Germline V CDR1 and CDR2: LGHNA, YSLEER. The V and J ends lost 2 bases and 5 bases respectively, with 9 bases between them.

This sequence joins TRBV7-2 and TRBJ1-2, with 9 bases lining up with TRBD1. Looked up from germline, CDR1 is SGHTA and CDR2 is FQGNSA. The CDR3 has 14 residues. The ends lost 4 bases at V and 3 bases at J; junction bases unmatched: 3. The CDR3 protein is CASSSDRGYYGYTF. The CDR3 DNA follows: TGTGCCAGCAGCTCCGACAGGGGGTACTATGGCTACACCTTC.

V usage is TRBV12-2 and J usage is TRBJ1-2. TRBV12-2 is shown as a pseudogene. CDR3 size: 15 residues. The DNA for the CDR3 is TGTGCAAGTCGCCCAACTTCGTGGGGAGCTTATGGCTACACCTTC. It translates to CASRPTSWGAYGYTF.

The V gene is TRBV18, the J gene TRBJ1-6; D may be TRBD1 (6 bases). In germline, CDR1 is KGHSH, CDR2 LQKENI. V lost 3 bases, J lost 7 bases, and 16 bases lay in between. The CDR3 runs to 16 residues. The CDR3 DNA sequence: TGTGCCAGCTCACCTGGCCAGGGGCTAGGCAATTCACCCCTCCACTTT. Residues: CASSPGQGLGNSPLHF.